A selection of T cell receptor beta chains follows, all from one sample in a study of T-cell memory formation after mild COVID-19. A single record per CDR3 protein comes from TCRdb applying MiXCR to the 5' RACE reads. In the table there are a few hundred thousand distinct CDR3 sequences, 28% of which are singletons. The sample was PBMCs or a T cell subset sorted from them (not recorded which). All receptors come from an adult woman who had mild COVID-19 (a few samples of this study predate the infection). Cell type and time point are not known. The CDR3 runs from the conserved cysteine through the conserved F or W. A D gene is named only where the DNA matches it firmly. Not all rows give a size; the values are once, few, many and, for expanded clones, a class.

v_call,j_call,clone_size,d_call,cdr3_aa,cdr3_nt
TRBV5-1,TRBJ2-1,.,.,CASRDPTVPYNEQFF,TGCGCCAGCCGCGACCCGACCGTTCCCTACAATGAGCAGTTCTTC
TRBV19,TRBJ1-4,.,.,CASSLTGSEKLFF,TGTGCCAGTAGTTTGACCGGCAGTGAAAAACTGTTTTTT
TRBV5-6,TRBJ2-7,.,.,CASSLAGLRSEQYF,TGTGCCAGCAGCTTGGCCGGTCTAAGGAGCGAGCAGTACTTC
TRBV3-1,TRBJ2-2,.,TRBD1,CASRPPGQTGELFF,TGTGCCAGCAGGCCTCCGGGACAGACCGGGGAGCTGTTTTTT
TRBV13,TRBJ2-1,.,TRBD2,CASSGQLAGWSYNEQFF,TGTGCCAGCAGCGGCCAACTAGCGGGATGGTCCTACAATGAGCAGTTCTTC
TRBV12-3/TRBV12-4,TRBJ2-1,.,.,CASSTPLWGQFF,TGTGCCAGCAGTACTCCTCTCTGGGGGCAGTTCTTC
TRBV9,TRBJ2-2,few,.,CASRRSDTGELFF,TGTGCCAGCAGGCGGTCGGACACCGGGGAGCTGTTTTTT
TRBV5-1,TRBJ2-1,.,TRBD1,CASSRQGGAYNEQFF,TGCGCCAGCAGCCGACAGGGTGGGGCCTACAATGAGCAGTTCTTC
TRBV20-1,TRBJ1-1,.,.,CSASRFIGQSEAFF,TGCAGTGCTAGCCGCTTCATAGGACAGAGTGAAGCTTTCTTT
TRBV5-1,TRBJ1-2,few,TRBD1,CASSLEGASYTF,TGCGCCAGCAGCTTAGAGGGGGCGAGCTACACCTTC
TRBV12-3/TRBV12-4,TRBJ2-4,.,.,CASRSGTKNIQYF,TGTGCCAGCAGGTCTGGTACTAAAAACATTCAGTACTTC
TRBV12-3/TRBV12-4,TRBJ2-1,few,.,CASSPRMGNEQFF,TGTGCCAGCAGCCCCCGGATGGGGAATGAGCAGTTCTTC
TRBV7-2,TRBJ2-4,few,TRBD2,CASSLVGTSGTKNIQYF,TGTGCCAGCAGCTTAGTAGGGACTAGCGGTACCAAAAACATTCAGTACTTC
TRBV7-9,TRBJ2-1,.,.,CASSSSGVRGGEQFF,TGTGCCAGCAGCTCCTCCGGGGTTCGGGGAGGTGAGCAGTTCTTC
TRBV4-1,TRBJ1-1,.,.,CASSQEDTGQTEAFF,TGCGCCAGCAGCCAAGAGGATACAGGGCAAACTGAAGCTTTCTTT
TRBV2,TRBJ2-1,.,.,CASTGTESSYNEQFF,TGTGCCAGCACCGGGACGGAGAGCTCCTACAATGAGCAGTTCTTC
TRBV5-1,TRBJ2-3,.,TRBD2,CASSFLAAGSTDTQYF,TGCGCCAGCAGTTTTCTAGCGGCGGGTAGCACAGATACGCAGTATTTT
TRBV5-4,TRBJ2-3,few,TRBD2,CASSSLGGSPTDTQYF,TGTGCCAGCAGCTCGCTTGGCGGGAGCCCCACAGATACGCAGTATTTT
TRBV12-3/TRBV12-4,TRBJ1-5,few,.,CASSFKADNQPQHF,TGTGCCAGCAGTTTTAAGGCGGACAATCAGCCCCAGCATTTT
TRBV4-2,TRBJ2-2,few,.,CASSQELGENTGELFF,TGTGCCAGCAGCCAAGAGTTGGGAGAAAACACCGGGGAGCTGTTTTTT
TRBV6-2/TRBV6-3,TRBJ1-1,.,.,CASSYKRQPRFEAFF,TGTGCCAGCAGTTACAAGCGACAGCCCAGGTTTGAAGCTTTCTTT
TRBV5-1,TRBJ1-3,.,.,CASRPRGNSGNTIYF,TGCGCCAGCAGGCCTAGGGGGAACTCTGGAAACACCATATATTTT
TRBV4-3,TRBJ2-7,few,.,CASSQDKLGYEQYF,TGCGCCAGCAGCCAAGATAAACTAGGCTACGAGCAGTACTTC
TRBV5-1,TRBJ1-1,few,TRBD1,CASSSGTGGTEAFF,TGCGCCAGCAGCTCCGGGACAGGGGGCACTGAAGCTTTCTTT
TRBV12-3/TRBV12-4,TRBJ2-1,few,TRBD2,CASSTPSGGPYNEQFF,TGTGCCAGCAGTACCCCAAGCGGGGGGCCCTACAATGAGCAGTTCTTC
TRBV5-4,TRBJ2-7,.,.,CASSVPPYEQYF,TGTGCCAGCAGCGTACCGCCCTACGAGCAGTACTTC
TRBV6-5,TRBJ2-7,.,TRBD1,CASSRSDRAIAEQYF,TGTGCCAGCAGTCGATCGGACAGGGCCATTGCCGAGCAGTACTTC
TRBV11-3,TRBJ1-1,.,.,CASSFPYTEAFF,TGTGCCAGCAGCTTTCCGTACACTGAAGCTTTCTTT
TRBV4-3,TRBJ2-3,.,TRBD1,CASSQVQGVTDTQYF,TGCGCCAGCAGCCAAGTACAGGGGGTCACAGATACGCAGTATTTT
TRBV20-1,TRBJ2-3,medium-sized,TRBD2,CSARDLRRGEADTQYF,TGCAGTGCTAGAGATCTCAGGCGGGGGGAGGCAGATACGCAGTATTTT
TRBV2,TRBJ1-1,.,TRBD1,CASETGQGKAEAFF,TGTGCCAGCGAGACGGGACAGGGGAAGGCTGAAGCTTTCTTT
TRBV15,TRBJ1-5,few,.,CAATENRNQPQHF,TGTGCCGCAACAGAGAACCGCAATCAGCCCCAGCATTTT
TRBV4-3,TRBJ2-7,.,.,CASSQRTAGYEQYF,TGCGCCAGCAGCCAGAGGACGGCAGGTTACGAGCAGTACTTC
TRBV12-3/TRBV12-4,TRBJ1-5,.,TRBD1,CASSLGTVYSNQPQHF,TGTGCCAGCAGCCTAGGGACAGTTTATAGCAATCAGCCCCAGCATTTT
TRBV6-5,TRBJ1-1,few,TRBD1,CASRTERQGRGSAFF,TGTGCCAGCAGAACCGAGCGACAGGGGAGAGGTAGCGCTTTCTTT
TRBV11-2,TRBJ2-7,few,.,CASSLWRGAYEQYF,TGTGCCAGCAGCTTGTGGCGGGGTGCCTACGAGCAGTACTTC
TRBV5-1,TRBJ2-3,few,.,CASRKLASTDTQYF,TGCGCCAGCAGGAAACTAGCTAGCACAGATACGCAGTATTTT